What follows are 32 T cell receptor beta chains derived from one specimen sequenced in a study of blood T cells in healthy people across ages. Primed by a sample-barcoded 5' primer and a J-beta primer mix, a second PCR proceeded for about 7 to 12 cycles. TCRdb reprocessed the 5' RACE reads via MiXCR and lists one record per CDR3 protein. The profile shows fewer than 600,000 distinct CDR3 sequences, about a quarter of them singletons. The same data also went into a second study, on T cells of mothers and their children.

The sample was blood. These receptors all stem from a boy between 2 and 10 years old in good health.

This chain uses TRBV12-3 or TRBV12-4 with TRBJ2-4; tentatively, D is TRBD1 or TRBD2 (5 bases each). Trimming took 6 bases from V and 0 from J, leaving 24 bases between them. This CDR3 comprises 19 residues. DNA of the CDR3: TGTGCCAGCAGCCCCCGAACTCCCGGGGCCACTTTAGCCAAAAACATTCAGTACTTC. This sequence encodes CASSPRTPGATLAKNIQYF.

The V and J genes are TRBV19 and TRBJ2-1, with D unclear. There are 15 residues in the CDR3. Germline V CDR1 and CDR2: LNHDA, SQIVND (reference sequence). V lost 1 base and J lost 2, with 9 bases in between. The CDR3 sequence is CASSIGPMTYNEQFF. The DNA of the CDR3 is TGTGCCAGTAGTATAGGCCCCATGACCTACAATGAGCAGTTCTTC.

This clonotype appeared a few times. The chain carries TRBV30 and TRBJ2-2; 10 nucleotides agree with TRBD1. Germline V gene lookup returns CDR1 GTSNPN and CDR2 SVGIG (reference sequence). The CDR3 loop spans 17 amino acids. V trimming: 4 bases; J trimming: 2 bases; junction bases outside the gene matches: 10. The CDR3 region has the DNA TGTGCCTGGATGGACAGGGGGTCCTCTCCTAACACCGGGGAGCTGTTTTTT. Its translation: CAWMDRGSSPNTGELFF.

The CDR3 here is CASSLPRLADYQETQYF. The CDR3 coding sequence is TGTGCCAGCAGCTTACCCCGGCTAGCGGACTATCAAGAGACCCAGTACTTC. The chain combines TRBV7-8 with TRBJ2-5, with TRBD2 identical over 7 bases. V gave up 2 bases and J gave up 2 bases; unmatched junction bases: 11. CDR3 size: 17 residues. Germline CDR1 SGHVS, CDR2 FQNEAQ.

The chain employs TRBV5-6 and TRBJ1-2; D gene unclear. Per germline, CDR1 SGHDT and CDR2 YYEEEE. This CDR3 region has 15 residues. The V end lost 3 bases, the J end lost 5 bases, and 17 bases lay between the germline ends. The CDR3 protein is CASSSNEGRAYGYTF. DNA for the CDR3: TGTGCCAGCAGCTCGAATGAGGGCAGAGCTTATGGCTACACCTTC.

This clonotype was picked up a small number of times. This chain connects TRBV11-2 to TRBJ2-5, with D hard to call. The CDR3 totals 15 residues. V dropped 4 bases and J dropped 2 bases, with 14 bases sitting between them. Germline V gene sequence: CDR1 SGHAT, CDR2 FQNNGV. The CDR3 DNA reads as TGTGCCAGCAGCTCGCGTACAGCCCCGCAAGAGACCCAGTACTTC. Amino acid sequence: CASSSRTAPQETQYF.

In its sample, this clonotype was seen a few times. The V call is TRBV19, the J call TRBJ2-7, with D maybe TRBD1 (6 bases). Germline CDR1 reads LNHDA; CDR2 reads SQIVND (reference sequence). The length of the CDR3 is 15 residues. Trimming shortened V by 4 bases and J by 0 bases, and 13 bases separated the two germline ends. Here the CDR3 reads CASSTRGGPSYEQYF. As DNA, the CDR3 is TGTGCCAGTAGTACCAGAGGGGGTCCCTCCTACGAGCAGTACTTC. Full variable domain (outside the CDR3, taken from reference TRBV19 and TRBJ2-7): DGGITQSPKYLFRKEGQNVTLSCEQNLNHDAMYWYRQDPGQGLRLIYYSQIVNDFQKGDIAEGYSVSREKKESFPLTVTSAQKNPTAFYLCASSTRGGPSYEQYFGPGTRLTVT.

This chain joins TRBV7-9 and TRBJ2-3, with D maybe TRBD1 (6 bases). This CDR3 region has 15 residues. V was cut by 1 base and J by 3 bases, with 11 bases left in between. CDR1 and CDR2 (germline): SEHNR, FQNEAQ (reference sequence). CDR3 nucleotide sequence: TGTGCCAGCAGCTTAGTCCACAGGGAAACAGATACGCAGTATTTT. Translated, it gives CASSLVHRETDTQYF.

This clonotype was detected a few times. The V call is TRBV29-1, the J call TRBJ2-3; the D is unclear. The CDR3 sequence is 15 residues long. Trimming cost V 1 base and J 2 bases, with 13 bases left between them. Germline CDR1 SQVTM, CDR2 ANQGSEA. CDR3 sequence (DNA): TGCAGCGTTGAAGTGATGGGGATGAACACAGATACGCAGTATTTT. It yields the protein CSVEVMGMNTDTQYF.

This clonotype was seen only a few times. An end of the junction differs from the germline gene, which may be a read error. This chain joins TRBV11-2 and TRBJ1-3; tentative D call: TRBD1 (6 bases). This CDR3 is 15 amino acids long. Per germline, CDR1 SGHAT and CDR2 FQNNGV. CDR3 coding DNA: TGTGCCAGCAGCTTATCGGACAGTTCTGGGAACACCATATATTTT. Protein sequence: CASSLSDSSGNTIYF. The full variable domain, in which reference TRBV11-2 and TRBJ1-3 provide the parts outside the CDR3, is EAGVAQSPRYKIIEKRQSVAFWCNPISGHATLYWYQQILGQGPKLLIQFQNNGVVDDSQLPKDRFSAERLKGVDSTLKIQPAKLEDSAVYLCASSLSDSSGNTIYFGEGSWLTVV.

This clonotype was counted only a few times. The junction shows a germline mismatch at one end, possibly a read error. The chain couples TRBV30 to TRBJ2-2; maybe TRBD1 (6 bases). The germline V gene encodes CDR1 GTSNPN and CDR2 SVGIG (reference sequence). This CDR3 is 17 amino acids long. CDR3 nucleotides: TGTGCCTGGAGTGTACCAATACAGGGAGAGGACACCGGGGAGCTGCTTTTT. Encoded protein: CAWSVPIQGEDTGELLF.

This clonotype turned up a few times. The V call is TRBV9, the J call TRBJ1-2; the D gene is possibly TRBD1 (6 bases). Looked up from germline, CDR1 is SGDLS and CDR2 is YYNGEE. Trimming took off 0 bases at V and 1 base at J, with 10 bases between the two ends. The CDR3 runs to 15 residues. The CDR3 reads CASSVVDSFNYGYTF. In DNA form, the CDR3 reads TGTGCCAGCAGCGTAGTGGACAGTTTTAACTATGGCTACACCTTC.

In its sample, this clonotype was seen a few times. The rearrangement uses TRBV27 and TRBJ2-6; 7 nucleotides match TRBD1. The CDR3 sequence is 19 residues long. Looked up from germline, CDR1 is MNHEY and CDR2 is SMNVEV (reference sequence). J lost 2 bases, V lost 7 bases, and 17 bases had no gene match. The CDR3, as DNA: TGTGCCAGCAAAAGAAAACCGAACAGGGGCATCGCTGGGGCCAACGTCCTGACTTTC. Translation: CASKRKPNRGIAGANVLTF.

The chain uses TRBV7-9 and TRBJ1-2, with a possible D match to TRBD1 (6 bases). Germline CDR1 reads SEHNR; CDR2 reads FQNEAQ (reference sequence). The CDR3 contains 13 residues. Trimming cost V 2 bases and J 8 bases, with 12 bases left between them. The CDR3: CASSLLAGAGYTF. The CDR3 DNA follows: TGTGCCAGCAGCTTATTAGCGGGGGCCGGCTACACCTTC.

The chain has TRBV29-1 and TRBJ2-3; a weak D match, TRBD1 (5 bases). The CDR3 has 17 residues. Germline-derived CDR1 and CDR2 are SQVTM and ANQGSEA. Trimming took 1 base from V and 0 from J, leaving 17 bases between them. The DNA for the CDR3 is TGCAGCGTTGAAGCCCCGGACAACCCTGCTAGCACAGATACGCAGTATTTT. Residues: CSVEAPDNPASTDTQYF.

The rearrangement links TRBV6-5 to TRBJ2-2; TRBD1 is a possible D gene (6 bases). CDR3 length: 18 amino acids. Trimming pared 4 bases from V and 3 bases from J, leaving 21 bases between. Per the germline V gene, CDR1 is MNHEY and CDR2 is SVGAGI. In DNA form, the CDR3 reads TGTGCCAGCAGTTTCTACCTATGGGGGCGATGGGACACCGGGGAGCTGTTTTTT. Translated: CASSFYLWGRWDTGELFF.

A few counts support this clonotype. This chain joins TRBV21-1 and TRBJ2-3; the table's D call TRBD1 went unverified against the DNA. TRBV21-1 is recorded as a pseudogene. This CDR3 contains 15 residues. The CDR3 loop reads CANPWGREGTDTQYF. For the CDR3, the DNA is TGTGCCAACCCCTGGGGAAGAGAGGGAACAGATACGCAGTATTTT.

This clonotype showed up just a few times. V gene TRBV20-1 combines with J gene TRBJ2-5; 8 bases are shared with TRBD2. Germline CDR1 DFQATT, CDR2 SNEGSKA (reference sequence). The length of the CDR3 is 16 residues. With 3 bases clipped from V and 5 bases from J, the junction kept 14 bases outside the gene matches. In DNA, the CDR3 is TGCAGTGCTAGCCTCAGCGGGGGCCGTTCTGGGGAGACCCAGTACTTC. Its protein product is CSASLSGGRSGETQYF.

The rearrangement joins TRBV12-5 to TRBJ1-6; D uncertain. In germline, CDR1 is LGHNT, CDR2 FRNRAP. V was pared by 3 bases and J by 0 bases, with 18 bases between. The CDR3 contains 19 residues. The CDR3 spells CASGLRRTTVSSYNSPLHF. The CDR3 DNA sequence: TGTGCTAGTGGTTTACGCAGAACGACGGTTAGCTCCTATAATTCACCCCTCCACTTT.

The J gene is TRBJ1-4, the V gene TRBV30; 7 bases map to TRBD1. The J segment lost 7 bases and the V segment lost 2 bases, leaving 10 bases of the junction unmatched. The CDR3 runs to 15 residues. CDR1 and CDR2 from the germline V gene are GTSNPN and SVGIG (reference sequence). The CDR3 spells CAWSTTFGTAEKLFF. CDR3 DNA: TGTGCCTGGAGTACTACCTTCGGGACAGCTGAAAAACTGTTTTTT. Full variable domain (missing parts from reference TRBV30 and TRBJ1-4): SQTIHQWPATLVQPVGSPLSLECTVEGTSNPNLYWYRQAAGRGLQLLFYSVGIGQISSEVPQNLSASRPQDRQFILSSKKLLLSDSGFYLCAWSTTFGTAEKLFFGSGTQLSVL.

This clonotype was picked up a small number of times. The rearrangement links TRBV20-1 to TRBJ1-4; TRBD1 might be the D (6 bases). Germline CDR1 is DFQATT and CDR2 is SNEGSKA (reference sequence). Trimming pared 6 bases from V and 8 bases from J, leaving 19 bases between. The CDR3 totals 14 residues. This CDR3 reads CSATKQGLGEKLFF. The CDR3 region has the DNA TGCAGTGCAACCAAACAGGGTTTAGGGGAAAAACTGTTTTTT.

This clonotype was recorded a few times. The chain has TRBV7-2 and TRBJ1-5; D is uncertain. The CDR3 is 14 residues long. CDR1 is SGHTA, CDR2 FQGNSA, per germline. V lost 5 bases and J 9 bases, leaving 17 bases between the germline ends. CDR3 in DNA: TGTGCCAGCAGCCTGAGGGAGGGCTGGAGGCCCCAGCATTTT. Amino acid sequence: CASSLREGWRPQHF. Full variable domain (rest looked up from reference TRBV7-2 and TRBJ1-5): GAGVSQSPSNKVTEKGKDVELRCDPISGHTALYWYRQSLGQGLEFLIYFQGNSAPDKSGLPSDRFSAERTGGSVSTLTIQRTQQEDSAVYLCASSLREGWRPQHFGDGTRLSIL.

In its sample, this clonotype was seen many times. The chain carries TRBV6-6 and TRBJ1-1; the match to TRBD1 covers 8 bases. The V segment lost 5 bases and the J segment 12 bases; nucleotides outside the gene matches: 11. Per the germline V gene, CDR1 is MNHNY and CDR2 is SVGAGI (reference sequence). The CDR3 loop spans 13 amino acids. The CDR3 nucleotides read TGTGCCAGCAGTATAGACAGGGGAAGGGGTACTTTCTTT. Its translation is CASSIDRGRGTFF.

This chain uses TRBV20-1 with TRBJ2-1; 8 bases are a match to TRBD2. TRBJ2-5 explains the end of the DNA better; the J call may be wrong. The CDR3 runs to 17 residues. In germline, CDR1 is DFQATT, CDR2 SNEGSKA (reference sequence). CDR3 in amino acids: CSARRVGSGGFGETQYF. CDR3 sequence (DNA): TGCAGTGCTAGGAGGGTTGGATCGGGGGGGTTCGGAGAGACCCAGTACTTC.

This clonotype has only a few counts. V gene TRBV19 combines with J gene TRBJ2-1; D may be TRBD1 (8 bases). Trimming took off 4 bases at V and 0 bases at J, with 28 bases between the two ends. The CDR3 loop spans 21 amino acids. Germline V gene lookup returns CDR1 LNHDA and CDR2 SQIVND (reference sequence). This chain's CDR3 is CASSRGGQVGGGRFSYNEQFF. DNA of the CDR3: TGTGCCAGTAGTAGGGGGGGACAGGTGGGTGGGGGCCGTTTCTCCTACAATGAGCAGTTCTTC.

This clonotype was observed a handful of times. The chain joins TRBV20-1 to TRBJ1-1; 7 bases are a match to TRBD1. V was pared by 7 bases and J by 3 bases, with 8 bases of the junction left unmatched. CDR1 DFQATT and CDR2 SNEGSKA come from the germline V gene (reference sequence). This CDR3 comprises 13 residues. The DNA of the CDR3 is TGCAGTGGCTCATCAGGGGGATACACTGAAGCTTTCTTT. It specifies CSGSSGGYTEAFF.

CDR3 in amino acids: CATSGSYEQYF. As DNA, the CDR3 is TGTGCCACCAGCGGATCCTACGAGCAGTACTTC. The chain combines TRBV15 with TRBJ2-7; D not certain. The CDR3 extends over 11 amino acids. Per the germline V gene, CDR1 is LNHNV and CDR2 is YYDKDF (reference sequence). Trimming cost V 5 bases and J 1 base, with 3 bases left between them.

The CDR3 DNA is TGCAGTGTTCGGGCCCCGGCGGGCGAGACCCAGTACTTC. Translation gives CSVRAPAGETQYF. V and J are TRBV20-1 and TRBJ2-5; weak D call: TRBD2 (5 bases). V lost 7 bases and J lost 5, with 17 bases in between. The CDR3 contains 13 residues. Germline values: CDR1 DFQATT, CDR2 SNEGSKA (reference sequence).

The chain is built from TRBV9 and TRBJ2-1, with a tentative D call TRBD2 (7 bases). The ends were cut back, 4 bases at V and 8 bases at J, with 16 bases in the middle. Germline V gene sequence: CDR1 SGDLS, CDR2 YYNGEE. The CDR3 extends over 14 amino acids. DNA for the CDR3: TGTGCCAGCAGCCCAGGATGGGGGGGCGATGAGCAGTTCTTC. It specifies CASSPGWGGDEQFF.

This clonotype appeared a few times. The CDR3 here is CASSPPGFSSYEQYF. CDR3 in DNA: TGTGCCAGCTCACCGCCCGGATTTAGCTCCTACGAGCAGTACTTC. The rearrangement links TRBV18 to TRBJ2-1, with D hard to call. The tail of the sequence fits TRBJ2-7 better, so the J call may be wrong. The CDR3 is 15 amino acids. CDR1 KGHSH and CDR2 LQKENI come from the germline V gene.

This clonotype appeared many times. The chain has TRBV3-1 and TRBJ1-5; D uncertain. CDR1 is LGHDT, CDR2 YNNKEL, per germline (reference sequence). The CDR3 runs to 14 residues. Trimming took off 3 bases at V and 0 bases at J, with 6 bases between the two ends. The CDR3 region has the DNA TGTGCCAGCAGCCAGCTTTATAGCAATCAGCCCCAGCATTTT. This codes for CASSQLYSNQPQHF. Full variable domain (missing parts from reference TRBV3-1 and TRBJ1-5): DTAVSQTPKYLVTQMGNDKSIKCEQNLGHDTMYWYKQDSKKFLKIMFSYNNKELIINETVPNRFSPKSPDKAHLNLHINSLELGDSAVYFCASSQLYSNQPQHFGDGTRLSIL.

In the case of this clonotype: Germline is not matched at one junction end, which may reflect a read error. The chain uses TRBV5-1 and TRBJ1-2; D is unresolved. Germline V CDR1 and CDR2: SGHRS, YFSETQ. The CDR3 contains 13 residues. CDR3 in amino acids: CASSLADNYGYIF. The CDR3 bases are TGCGCCAGCAGCTTGGCAGATAACTATGGCTACATCTTC.